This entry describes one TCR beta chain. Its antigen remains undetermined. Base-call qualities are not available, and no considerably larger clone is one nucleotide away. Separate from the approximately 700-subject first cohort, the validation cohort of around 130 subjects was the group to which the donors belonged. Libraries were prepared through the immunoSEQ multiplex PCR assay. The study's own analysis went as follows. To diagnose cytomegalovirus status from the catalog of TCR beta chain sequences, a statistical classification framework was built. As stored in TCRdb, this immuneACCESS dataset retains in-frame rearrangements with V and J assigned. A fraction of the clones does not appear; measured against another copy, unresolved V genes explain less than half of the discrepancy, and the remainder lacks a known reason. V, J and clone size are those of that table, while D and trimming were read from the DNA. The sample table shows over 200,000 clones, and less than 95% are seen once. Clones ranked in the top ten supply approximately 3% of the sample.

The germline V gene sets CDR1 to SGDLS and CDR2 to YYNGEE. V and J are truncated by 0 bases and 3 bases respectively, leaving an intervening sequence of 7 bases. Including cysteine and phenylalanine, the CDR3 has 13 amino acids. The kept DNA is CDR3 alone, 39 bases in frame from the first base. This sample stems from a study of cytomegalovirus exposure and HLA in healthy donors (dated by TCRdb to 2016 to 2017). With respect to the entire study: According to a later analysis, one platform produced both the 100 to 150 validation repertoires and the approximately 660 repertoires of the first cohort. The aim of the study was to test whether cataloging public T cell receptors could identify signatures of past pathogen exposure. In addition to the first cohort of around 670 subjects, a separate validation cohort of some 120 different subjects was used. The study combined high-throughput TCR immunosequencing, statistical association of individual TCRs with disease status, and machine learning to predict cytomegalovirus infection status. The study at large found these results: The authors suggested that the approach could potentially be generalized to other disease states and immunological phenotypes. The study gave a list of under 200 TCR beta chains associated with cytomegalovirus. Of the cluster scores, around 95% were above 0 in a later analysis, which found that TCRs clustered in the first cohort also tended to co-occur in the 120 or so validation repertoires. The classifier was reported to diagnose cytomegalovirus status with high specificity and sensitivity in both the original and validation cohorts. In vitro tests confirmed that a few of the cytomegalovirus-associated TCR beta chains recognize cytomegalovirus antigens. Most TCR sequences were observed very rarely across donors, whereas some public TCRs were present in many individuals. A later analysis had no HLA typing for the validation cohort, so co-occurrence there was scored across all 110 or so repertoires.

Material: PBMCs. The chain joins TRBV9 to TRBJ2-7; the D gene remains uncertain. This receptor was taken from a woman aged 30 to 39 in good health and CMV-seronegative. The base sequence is TGTGCCAGCAGCGTAGAACAGCACTACGAGCAGTACTTC. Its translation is CASSVEQHYEQYF.